The clone carrying this T cell receptor (beta chain) was observed a few times. This specimen belongs to a study of metastatic and nonmetastatic thyroid tumors. Every patient was untreated before thyroid surgery. Source study methods: CDR3 was compared across clinicopathological groups, and the resulting differences were used to build a distant-metastasis classifier for papillary thyroid cancer. TCRdb redid the clone calls on the PCR reads using MiXCR. TCRdb, not the original authors, processed these V and J calls. This table has about 17,000 clones, about 33% appearing once. The CDR3 has 15 residues. The germline CDR1 and CDR2 sequences are MRHNA and SNTAGT. V shed 8 bases, J shed 4 bases, and the junction held 6 bases outside the gene matches.

The J gene is TRBJ2-1, the V gene TRBV6-4; TRBD2 matches 12 bases. The specimen was tumor tissue. The receptor's source is a female donor with papillary thyroid cancer or a benign thyroid nodule (not recorded which). Some clones in this sample may be carry-over from other donors' samples. As DNA, the CDR3 is TGTGCCAGCTGTCGACTAGCGGGGGAATACAATGAGCAGTTCTTC. This codes for CASCRLAGEYNEQFF.